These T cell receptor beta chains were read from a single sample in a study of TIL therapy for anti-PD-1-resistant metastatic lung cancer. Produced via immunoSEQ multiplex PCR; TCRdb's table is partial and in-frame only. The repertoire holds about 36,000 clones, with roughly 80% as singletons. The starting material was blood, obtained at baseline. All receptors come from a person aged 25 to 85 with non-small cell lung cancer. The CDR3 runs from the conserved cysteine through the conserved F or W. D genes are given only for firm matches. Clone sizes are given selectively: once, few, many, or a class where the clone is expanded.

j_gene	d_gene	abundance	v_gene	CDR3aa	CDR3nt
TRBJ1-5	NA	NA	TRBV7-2	CASSSVGVNNQPQHF	TGTGCCAGCAGCTCGGTCGGGGTTAACAATCAGCCCCAGCATTTT
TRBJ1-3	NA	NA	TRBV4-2	CASSQGQSSGNTIYF	TGTGCCAGCAGCCAAGGACAGAGCTCTGGAAACACCATATATTTT
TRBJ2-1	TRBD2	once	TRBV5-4	CASRFSGRGKGNEQFF	TGTGCCAGCAGGTTTAGCGGGAGGGGTAAGGGCAATGAGCAGTTCTTC
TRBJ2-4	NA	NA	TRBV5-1	CASSDSGTLGNQYF	TGCGCCAGCAGCGACTCCGGGACCCTCGGCAATCAGTACTTC
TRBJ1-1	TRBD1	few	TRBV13	CASSTRTGGLGTEAFF	TGTGCCAGCAGCACCCGGACAGGGGGATTGGGCACTGAAGCTTTCTTT
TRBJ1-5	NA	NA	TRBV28	CASSFAVILSWSNQPQHF	TGTGCCAGCAGTTTCGCCGTGATTCTTAGTTGGAGCAATCAGCCCCAGCATTTT
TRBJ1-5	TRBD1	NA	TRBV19	CASSIEPGQGGNQPQHF	TGTGCCAGTAGTATCGAGCCGGGACAGGGAGGCAATCAGCCCCAGCATTTT
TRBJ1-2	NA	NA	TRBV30	CAWSVRTPYGYTF	TGTGCCTGGAGTGTACGGACTCCCTATGGCTACACCTTC
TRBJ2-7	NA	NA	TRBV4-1	CASSQGPGNSYEQYF	TGCGCCAGCAGCCAAGGTCCCGGTAATTCCTACGAGCAGTACTTC
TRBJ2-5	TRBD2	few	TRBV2	CAGSGGGETQYF	TGTGCCGGCAGCGGGGGCGGGGAGACCCAGTACTTC
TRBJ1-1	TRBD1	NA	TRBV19	CASSPWTGRDTEAFF	TGTGCCAGTAGTCCGTGGACAGGGAGGGACACTGAAGCTTTCTTT
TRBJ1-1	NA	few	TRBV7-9	CASFRVGTEAFF	TGTGCCAGCTTTAGGGTTGGGACTGAAGCTTTCTTT
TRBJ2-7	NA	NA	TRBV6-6	CASSSQGVGGEQYF	TGTGCCAGCAGTTCTCAGGGGGTTGGGGGGGAGCAGTACTTC
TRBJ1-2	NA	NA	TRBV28	CASSSGLTRGYTF	TGTGCCAGCAGTTCCGGACTGACGCGCGGCTACACCTTC
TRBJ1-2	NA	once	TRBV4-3	CASSHYGVPNYGYTF	TGCGCCAGCAGTCACTACGGAGTACCAAACTATGGCTACACCTTC
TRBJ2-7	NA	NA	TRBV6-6	CASSYSPGAEQYF	TGTGCCAGCAGTTACTCCCCGGGGGCCGAGCAGTACTTC
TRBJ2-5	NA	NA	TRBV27	CASSLQGTGETQYF	TGTGCCAGCAGTTTACAGGGGACGGGGGAGACCCAGTACTTC
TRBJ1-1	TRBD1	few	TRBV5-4	CASSPGTGGMNTEAFF	TGTGCCAGCAGCCCCGGGACAGGGGGCATGAACACTGAAGCTTTCTTT
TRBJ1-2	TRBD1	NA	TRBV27	CASSCPPGQIKTNYGYTF	TGTGCCAGCAGTTGCCCCCCGGGACAGATAAAGACAAACTATGGCTACACCTTC
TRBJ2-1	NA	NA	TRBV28	CASSFRGQGYNEQFF	TGTGCCAGCAGTTTCCGTGGCCAGGGGTACAATGAGCAGTTCTTC
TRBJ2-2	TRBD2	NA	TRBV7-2	CASSLLSGTRTGELFF	TGTGCCAGCAGCTTACTCAGCGGGACCCGCACCGGGGAGCTGTTTTTT
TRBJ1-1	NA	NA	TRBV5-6	CASSLGRWGMAFF	TGTGCCAGCAGCTTGGGACGTTGGGGGATGGCTTTCTTT
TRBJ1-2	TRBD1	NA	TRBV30	CAWSNRRIWGQEFYGYTF	TGTGCCTGGAGTAATAGGCGAATCTGGGGACAGGAATTCTATGGCTACACCTTC
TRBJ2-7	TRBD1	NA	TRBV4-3	CASSQVGQGVQQYF	TGCGCCAGCAGCCAAGTGGGACAGGGGGTACAGCAGTACTTC
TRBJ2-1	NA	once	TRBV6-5	CASSYASGTTYEQFF	TGTGCCAGCAGTTACGCCTCCGGGACCACATATGAGCAGTTCTTC
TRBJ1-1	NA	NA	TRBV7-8	CASRRQGGSTEAFF	TGTGCCAGCAGGCGCCAGGGAGGTAGCACTGAAGCTTTCTTT
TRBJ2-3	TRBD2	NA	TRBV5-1	CASKGGLADTQYF	TGCGCCAGCAAAGGAGGACTAGCTGATACGCAGTATTTT
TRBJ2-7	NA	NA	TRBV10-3	CAISDTGLQSYEQYF	TGTGCCATCAGTGATACGGGACTTCAGTCCTACGAGCAGTACTTC
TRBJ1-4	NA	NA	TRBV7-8	CASSGWGLGEKLFF	TGTGCCAGCAGCGGGTGGGGGCTGGGTGAAAAACTGTTTTTT
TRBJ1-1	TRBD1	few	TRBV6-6	CASSSTDRGGTEAFF	TGTGCCAGCAGTTCGACAGACAGGGGAGGCACTGAAGCTTTCTTT
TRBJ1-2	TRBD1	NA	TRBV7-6	CASSSGQGDYGYTF	TGTGCCAGCAGCTCTGGACAGGGAGACTATGGCTACACCTTC
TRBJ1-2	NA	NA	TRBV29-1	CSVEVEGGYTF	TGCAGCGTGGAGGTGGAAGGAGGCTACACCTTC
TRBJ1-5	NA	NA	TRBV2	CASREGLGQPQHF	TGTGCCAGCAGGGAGGGGTTAGGTCAGCCCCAGCATTTT
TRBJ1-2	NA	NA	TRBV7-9	CASSSEGGLKGYTF	TGTGCCAGCAGCTCAGAGGGCGGACTAAAGGGCTACACCTTC